What follows describes a single T cell receptor beta chain. Germline V gene lookup returns CDR1 SGHTA and CDR2 FQGTGA. Trimming took 5 bases from V and 4 from J; bases not matched to a gene: 8. The CDR3 length is 15 residues. This entry belongs to a study of CD8 T cells in Susac syndrome. Overall study context: At blood draw, Susac syndrome patients were therapy-naive, on corticosteroids, or on intravenous immunoglobulin alone.

An input of roughly 0.5 to 1 ug of RNA was subjected to reverse transcription using random hexamers. TCRdb re-analysed the immunoSEQ multiplex PCR reads in MiXCR, keeping a single row per CDR3 protein. The data contain about 100,000 distinct CDR3 sequences, 95% of them singletons. The chain links TRBV7-3 to TRBJ2-7; 10 nucleotides align to TRBD2. Input material: CD8+ T cells from PBMCs. The sequence came from a human donor with Susac syndrome. The CDR3 spells CASSLLAGVGYEQYF. As DNA, the CDR3 is TGTGCCAGCAGCCTTCTAGCGGGAGTTGGATACGAGCAGTACTTC.